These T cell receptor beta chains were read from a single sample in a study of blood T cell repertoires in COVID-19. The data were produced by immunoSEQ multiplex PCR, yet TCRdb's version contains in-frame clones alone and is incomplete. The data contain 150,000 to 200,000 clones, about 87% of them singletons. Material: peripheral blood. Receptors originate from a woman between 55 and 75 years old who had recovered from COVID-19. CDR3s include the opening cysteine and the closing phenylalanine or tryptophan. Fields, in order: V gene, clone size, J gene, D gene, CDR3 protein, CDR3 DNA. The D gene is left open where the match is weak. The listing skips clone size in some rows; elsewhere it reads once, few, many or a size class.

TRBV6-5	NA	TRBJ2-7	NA	CASSYVQASYEQYF	TGTGCCAGCAGTTACGTGCAGGCCTCCTACGAGCAGTACTTC
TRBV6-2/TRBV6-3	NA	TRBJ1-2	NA	CASSYSSQGYDGYTF	TGTGCCAGCAGTTACTCGTCCCAGGGGTATGATGGCTACACCTTC
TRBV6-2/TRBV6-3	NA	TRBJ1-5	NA	CASSYSEGGSNQPQHF	TGTGCCAGCAGTTACTCGGAAGGCGGGAGCAATCAGCCCCAGCATTTT
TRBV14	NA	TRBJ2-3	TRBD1	CASSRRVTGGRGTDTQYF	TGTGCCAGCAGCCGACGAGTAACAGGGGGAAGGGGCACAGATACGCAGTATTTT
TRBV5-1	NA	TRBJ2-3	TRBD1	CASSRTGTEVDTQYF	TGCGCCAGCAGTAGAACCGGGACAGAGGTAGATACGCAGTATTTT
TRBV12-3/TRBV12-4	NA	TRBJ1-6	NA	CASRAGDNSPLHF	TGTGCCAGCAGAGCAGGGGATAATTCACCCCTCCACTTT
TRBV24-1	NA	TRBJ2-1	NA	CATSETGYRQFF	TGTGCCACCAGTGAGACAGGTTATCGGCAGTTCTTC
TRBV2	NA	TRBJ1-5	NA	CASSSRVVHQPQHF	TGTGCCAGCAGTAGCAGGGTTGTCCATCAGCCCCAGCATTTT
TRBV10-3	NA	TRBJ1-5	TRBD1	CAISEGTGRNQPQHF	TGTGCCATCAGTGAGGGGACAGGGAGAAATCAGCCCCAGCATTTT
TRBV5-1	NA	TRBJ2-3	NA	CASSSAQRGTSADTQYF	TGCGCCAGCAGCTCCGCCCAACGGGGTACGAGTGCAGATACGCAGTATTTT
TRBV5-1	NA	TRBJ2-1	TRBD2	CASVSGGGLGTEQFF	TGCGCCAGCGTTAGCGGGGGGGGCCTAGGGACTGAGCAGTTCTTC
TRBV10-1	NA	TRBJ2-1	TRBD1	CASSESQGEFNEQFF	TGCGCCAGCAGTGAGTCGCAGGGGGAATTCAATGAGCAGTTCTTC
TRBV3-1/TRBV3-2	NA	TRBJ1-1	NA	CASSHQKTEAFF	TGTGCCAGCAGCCACCAAAAAACTGAAGCTTTCTTT
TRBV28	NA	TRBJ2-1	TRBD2	CASTAGLAGGLMHNEQFF	TGTGCCAGCACCGCCGGACTAGCGGGGGGGCTAATGCACAATGAGCAGTTCTTC
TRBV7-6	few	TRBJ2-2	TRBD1	CASSLGRGLVGELFF	TGTGCCAGCAGCTTAGGCAGGGGGCTTGTCGGGGAGCTGTTTTTT
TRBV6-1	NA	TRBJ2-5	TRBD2	CASSERRGGAETQYF	TGTGCCAGCAGTGAACGTCGCGGGGGGGCGGAGACCCAGTACTTC
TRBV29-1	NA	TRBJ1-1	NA	CSVEGGANTEAFF	TGCAGCGTTGAAGGGGGAGCGAACACTGAAGCTTTCTTT
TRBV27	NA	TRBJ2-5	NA	CASSQGGETQYF	TGTGCCAGCAGCCAGGGAGGAGAGACCCAGTACTTC
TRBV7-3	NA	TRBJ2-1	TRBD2	CASSLSGGANNEQFF	TGTGCCAGCAGCTTAAGCGGGGGGGCGAACAATGAGCAGTTCTTC
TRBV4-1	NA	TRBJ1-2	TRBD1	CASSPAGTGVGYTF	TGCGCCAGCAGCCCGGCCGGGACAGGGGTTGGCTACACCTTC
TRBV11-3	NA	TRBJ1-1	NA	CASSSGQFTEAFF	TGTGCCAGCAGCAGTGGACAGTTCACTGAAGCTTTCTTT
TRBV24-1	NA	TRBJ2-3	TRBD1	CATSAATGGSDTQYF	TGTGCCACCAGTGCCGCGACAGGGGGATCAGATACGCAGTATTTT
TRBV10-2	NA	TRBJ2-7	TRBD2	CASSEASGASKQYF	TGCGCCAGCAGTGAGGCTAGCGGGGCCTCTAAGCAGTACTTC
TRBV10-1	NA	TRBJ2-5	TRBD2	CASSDPSGGQETQYF	TGCGCCAGCAGTGATCCTAGCGGGGGCCAAGAGACCCAGTACTTC
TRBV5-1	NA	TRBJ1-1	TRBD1	CASSSLGQGNTEAFF	TGCGCCAGCAGCTCCCTCGGACAGGGGAACACTGAAGCTTTCTTT
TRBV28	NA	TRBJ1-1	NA	CASSYRVGAEAFF	TGTGCCAGCAGTTACAGGGTTGGCGCTGAAGCTTTCTTT
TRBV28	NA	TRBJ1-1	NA	CASSLVGEPDTEAFF	TGTGCCAGCAGTTTAGTCGGAGAACCGGACACTGAAGCTTTCTTT
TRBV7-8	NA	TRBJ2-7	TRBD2	CASSLAAGGHTYEQYF	TGTGCCAGCAGCTTAGCAGCGGGGGGCCATACCTACGAGCAGTACTTC
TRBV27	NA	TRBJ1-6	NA	CASSFGGSPLHF	TGTGCCAGCAGTTTTGGCGGTTCACCCCTCCACTTT
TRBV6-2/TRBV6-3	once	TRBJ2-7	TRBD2	CASSYTGTSGTYEQYF	TGTGCCAGCAGTTACACCGGGACTAGCGGAACCTACGAGCAGTACTTC
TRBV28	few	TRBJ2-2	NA	CASSLRAGELFF	TGTGCCAGCAGTTTACGGGCCGGGGAGCTGTTTTTT
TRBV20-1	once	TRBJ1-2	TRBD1	CSAGQGEGYTF	TGCAGTGCCGGACAGGGAGAAGGCTACACCTTC
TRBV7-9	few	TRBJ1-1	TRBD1	CASSFDPRQGLRNTEAFF	TGTGCCAGCAGCTTCGACCCCCGACAGGGCTTGAGGAACACTGAAGCTTTCTTT
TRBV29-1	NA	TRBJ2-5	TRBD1	CSGYRGGLNQETQYF	TGCAGCGGTTACAGGGGCGGGTTGAACCAAGAGACCCAGTACTTC
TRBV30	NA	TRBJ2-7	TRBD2	CAWDGGAFYEQYF	TGTGCCTGGGACGGGGGGGCCTTCTACGAGCAGTACTTC
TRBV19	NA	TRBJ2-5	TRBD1	CASSKGAAAGQGDETQYF	TGTGCCAGTAGTAAGGGAGCCGCTGCGGGACAGGGTGACGAGACCCAGTACTTC
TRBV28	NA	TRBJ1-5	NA	CASSFILRPNQPQHF	TGTGCCAGCAGTTTTATACTAAGGCCGAATCAGCCCCAGCATTTT
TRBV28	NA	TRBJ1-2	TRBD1	CASNDLGQNYGYTF	TGTGCCAGCAACGACCTGGGACAGAACTATGGCTACACCTTC
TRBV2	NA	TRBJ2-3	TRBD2	CASKREGSGTGTQYF	TGTGCCAGCAAAAGGGAGGGGTCCGGGACTGGTACGCAGTATTTT
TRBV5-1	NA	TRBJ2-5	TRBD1	CASSLSGTVGETQYF	TGCGCCAGCAGCTTGTCCGGGACAGTGGGGGAGACCCAGTACTTC
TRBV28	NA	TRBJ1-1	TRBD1	CASSFKTGVGTEAFF	TGTGCCAGCAGTTTTAAGACAGGGGTGGGCACTGAAGCTTTCTTT